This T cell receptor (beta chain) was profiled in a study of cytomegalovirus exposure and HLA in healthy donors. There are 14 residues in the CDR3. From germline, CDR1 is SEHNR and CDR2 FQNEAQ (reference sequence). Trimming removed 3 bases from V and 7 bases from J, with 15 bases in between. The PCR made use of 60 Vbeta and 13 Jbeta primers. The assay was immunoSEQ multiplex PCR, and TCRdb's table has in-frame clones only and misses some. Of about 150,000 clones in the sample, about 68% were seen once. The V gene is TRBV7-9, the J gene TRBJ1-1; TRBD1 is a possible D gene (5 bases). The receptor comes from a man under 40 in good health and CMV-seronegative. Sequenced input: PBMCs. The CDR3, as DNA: TGTGCCAGCAGCTTTGGCGGGGCCCACAGTGAAGCTTTCTTT. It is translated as CASSFGGAHSEAFF.